Listed below are T cell receptor beta chains from one sample, sequenced in a study of T cells in Graves' hyperthyroidism and ophthalmopathy. TCRdb re-analysed the multiplex PCR reads in MiXCR, keeping a single row per CDR3 protein. This table has hundreds of thousands of distinct CDR3 sequences, roughly 40% appearing once. The specimen was blood. The receptors stem from a man between 18 and 29 years old with Graves' hyperthyroidism. CDR3s include the opening cysteine and the closing phenylalanine or tryptophan. A D gene is named only where the DNA matches it firmly. The size of a clone is reported for some rows only, either as once, few or many, or as a class for expanded clones.

D gene: -
V gene: TRBV10-3
J gene: TRBJ1-5
clone size: few
CDR3 protein: CASSAREGSNQPQHF
CDR3 DNA: TGTGCCAGCAGTGCCAGGGAAGGGAGCAATCAGCCCCAGCATTTT

D gene: -
V gene: TRBV12-3/TRBV12-4
J gene: TRBJ2-6
clone size: -
CDR3 protein: CASSNSHSGANVLTF
CDR3 DNA: TGTGCCAGCAGCAACAGCCACTCTGGGGCCAACGTCCTGACTTTC

D gene: -
V gene: TRBV7-8
J gene: TRBJ1-3
clone size: -
CDR3 protein: CASSPSGHGNTIYF
CDR3 DNA: TGTGCCAGCAGCCCCTCGGGACATGGAAACACCATATATTTT

D gene: TRBD2
V gene: TRBV2
J gene: TRBJ2-2
clone size: -
CDR3 protein: CASSAQRLAGDTEELFF
CDR3 DNA: TGTGCCAGCAGTGCTCAGAGACTAGCGGGAGACACCGAGGAGCTGTTTTTT

D gene: TRBD1
V gene: TRBV2
J gene: TRBJ2-2
clone size: few
CDR3 protein: CASNPRTGNTGELFF
CDR3 DNA: TGTGCCAGCAATCCCCGGACAGGGAACACCGGGGAGCTGTTTTTT

D gene: -
V gene: TRBV10-3
J gene: TRBJ1-1
clone size: many
CDR3 protein: CAISVTGTGNTEAFF
CDR3 DNA: TGTGCCATCAGTGTAACCGGGACGGGGAACACTGAAGCTTTCTTT

D gene: TRBD1
V gene: TRBV19
J gene: TRBJ2-7
clone size: few
CDR3 protein: CASSISRGYYEQYF
CDR3 DNA: TGTGCCAGTAGTATCTCCAGGGGGTACTACGAGCAGTACTTC

D gene: -
V gene: TRBV20-1
J gene: TRBJ2-7
clone size: many
CDR3 protein: CSASPETLAYEQYF
CDR3 DNA: TGCAGTGCTAGCCCAGAAACCCTCGCCTACGAGCAGTACTTC

D gene: TRBD1
V gene: TRBV5-5
J gene: TRBJ2-7
clone size: many
CDR3 protein: CASSPTGTGSHEQYF
CDR3 DNA: TGTGCCAGCAGCCCGACCGGGACAGGCAGCCACGAGCAGTACTTC

D gene: -
V gene: TRBV10-3
J gene: TRBJ2-2
clone size: -
CDR3 protein: CAISVKSDTGELFF
CDR3 DNA: TGTGCCATCAGTGTCAAATCGGACACCGGGGAGCTGTTTTTT

D gene: TRBD1
V gene: TRBV9
J gene: TRBJ2-7
clone size: -
CDR3 protein: CASTSRTGGYEQYF
CDR3 DNA: TGTGCCAGCACCTCCCGGACAGGGGGATACGAGCAGTACTTC

D gene: TRBD1
V gene: TRBV10-3
J gene: TRBJ1-2
clone size: many
CDR3 protein: CATMGQAGGSYGYTF
CDR3 DNA: TGTGCCACGATGGGACAGGCAGGGGGTAGCTATGGCTACACCTTC

D gene: TRBD1
V gene: TRBV19
J gene: TRBJ1-5
clone size: few
CDR3 protein: CASSIQGGLTPQPQHF
CDR3 DNA: TGTGCCAGTAGTATTCAGGGGGGGCTTACTCCACAGCCCCAGCATTTT

D gene: TRBD1
V gene: TRBV7-3
J gene: TRBJ2-6
clone size: many
CDR3 protein: CASSHGQGASGANVLTF
CDR3 DNA: TGTGCCAGCAGCCATGGACAGGGGGCTAGCGGGGCCAACGTCCTGACTTTC

D gene: TRBD1
V gene: TRBV29-1
J gene: TRBJ1-2
clone size: -
CDR3 protein: CSATGDNYGYTF
CDR3 DNA: TGCAGCGCGACAGGGGATAACTATGGCTACACCTTC

D gene: -
V gene: TRBV7-9
J gene: TRBJ1-1
clone size: few
CDR3 protein: CASTELGRATEAFF
CDR3 DNA: TGTGCCAGCACCGAACTGGGGAGGGCCACTGAAGCTTTCTTT

D gene: -
V gene: TRBV10-3
J gene: TRBJ2-6
clone size: many
CDR3 protein: CATFSGANVLTF
CDR3 DNA: TGTGCCACCTTCTCTGGGGCCAACGTCCTGACTTTC

D gene: -
V gene: TRBV6-4
J gene: TRBJ2-5
clone size: -
CDR3 protein: CASSERRGWETQYF
CDR3 DNA: TGTGCCAGCAGTGAGCGGCGGGGCTGGGAGACCCAGTACTTC

D gene: TRBD1
V gene: TRBV12-5
J gene: TRBJ1-2
clone size: few
CDR3 protein: CASSSGTGWNGYTF
CDR3 DNA: TGTGCCAGCAGTTCCGGGACAGGGTGGAATGGCTACACCTTC

D gene: -
V gene: TRBV19
J gene: TRBJ1-5
clone size: few
CDR3 protein: CASSILRTQFSNQPQHF
CDR3 DNA: TGTGCCAGTAGTATCCTTCGGACACAATTTAGCAATCAGCCCCAGCATTTT

D gene: -
V gene: TRBV10-3
J gene: TRBJ1-5
clone size: few
CDR3 protein: CASSARVNVGGHQPQHF
CDR3 DNA: TGTGCCAGCAGTGCACGGGTGAACGTCGGGGGTCATCAGCCCCAGCATTTT

D gene: TRBD2
V gene: TRBV20-1
J gene: TRBJ2-7
clone size: few
CDR3 protein: CSARGAGGSYEQYF
CDR3 DNA: TGCAGTGCTAGGGGGGCGGGGGGCTCCTACGAGCAGTACTTC

D gene: TRBD1
V gene: TRBV7-3
J gene: TRBJ1-5
clone size: many
CDR3 protein: CACQTGQQPQHF
CDR3 DNA: TGTGCCTGTCAGACAGGGCAGCAGCCCCAGCATTTT

D gene: -
V gene: TRBV29-1
J gene: TRBJ1-1
clone size: many
CDR3 protein: CSGIQGSPFF
CDR3 DNA: TGCAGCGGCATCCAGGGGAGCCCTTTCTTT

D gene: -
V gene: TRBV7-2
J gene: TRBJ1-4
clone size: -
CDR3 protein: CASSAGGYQQEKLFF
CDR3 DNA: TGTGCCAGCAGCGCGGGGGGCTATCAACAGGAAAAACTGTTTTTT

D gene: -
V gene: TRBV2
J gene: TRBJ1-2
clone size: many
CDR3 protein: CASSGRFRGVAANYGYTF
CDR3 DNA: TGTGCCAGCAGTGGGCGGTTCAGGGGTGTCGCAGCTAACTATGGCTACACCTTC

D gene: TRBD1
V gene: TRBV2
J gene: TRBJ2-7
clone size: -
CDR3 protein: CASSQQMSGTATYEQYF
CDR3 DNA: TGCGCCAGCAGCCAGCAAATGTCCGGGACAGCCACTTACGAGCAGTACTTC

D gene: TRBD1
V gene: TRBV5-4
J gene: TRBJ1-2
clone size: -
CDR3 protein: CVSSLETGNGYTF
CDR3 DNA: TGTGTCAGCAGCTTGGAGACAGGGAATGGCTACACCTTC

D gene: -
V gene: TRBV20-1
J gene: TRBJ1-5
clone size: -
CDR3 protein: CSASGWASNQPQHF
CDR3 DNA: TGCAGTGCGAGTGGGTGGGCTAGCAATCAGCCCCAGCATTTT

D gene: TRBD1
V gene: TRBV20-1
J gene: TRBJ1-5
clone size: few
CDR3 protein: CSARVARDRAPQPQHF
CDR3 DNA: TGCAGTGCTAGAGTCGCCCGGGACAGGGCTCCTCAGCCCCAGCATTTT

D gene: -
V gene: TRBV5-1
J gene: TRBJ2-1
clone size: -
CDR3 protein: CASSLASGASDEQFF
CDR3 DNA: TGCGCCAGCAGCTTGGCCTCCGGTGCGTCGGATGAGCAGTTCTTC

D gene: -
V gene: TRBV7-9
J gene: TRBJ1-1
clone size: -
CDR3 protein: CVSSLARDRRAFF
CDR3 DNA: TGTGTCAGCAGCTTAGCGCGAGACAGGAGGGCTTTCTTT

D gene: -
V gene: TRBV5-1
J gene: TRBJ2-5
clone size: few
CDR3 protein: CASSLNGRETQYF
CDR3 DNA: TGCGCCAGCAGCCTAAACGGCCGAGAGACCCAGTACTTC

D gene: -
V gene: TRBV7-2
J gene: TRBJ1-3
clone size: few
CDR3 protein: CASSPPGGGNTIYF
CDR3 DNA: TGTGCCAGCAGCCCCCCGGGGGGTGGAAACACCATATATTTT

D gene: -
V gene: TRBV9
J gene: TRBJ1-6
clone size: -
CDR3 protein: CASSPRSPGSPLHF
CDR3 DNA: TGTGCCAGCAGCCCCAGATCCCCGGGTTCACCCCTCCACTTT

D gene: -
V gene: TRBV2
J gene: TRBJ1-3
clone size: -
CDR3 protein: CASSLQGGSGNTIYF
CDR3 DNA: TGTGCCAGCAGTCTGCAGGGAGGGTCTGGAAACACCATATATTTT

D gene: -
V gene: TRBV29-1
J gene: TRBJ1-2
clone size: many
CDR3 protein: CSVEEGKGYTF
CDR3 DNA: TGCAGCGTTGAGGAAGGGAAGGGCTACACCTTC

D gene: -
V gene: TRBV4-1
J gene: TRBJ1-5
clone size: few
CDR3 protein: CASSQARGWWPQHF
CDR3 DNA: TGCGCCAGCAGCCAAGCTAGGGGTTGGTGGCCCCAGCATTTT

D gene: -
V gene: TRBV6-2/TRBV6-3
J gene: TRBJ1-5
clone size: -
CDR3 protein: CATGVEASNQPQHF
CDR3 DNA: TGTGCCACCGGGGTAGAAGCAAGCAATCAGCCCCAGCATTTT

D gene: TRBD1
V gene: TRBV24-1
J gene: TRBJ1-5
clone size: -
CDR3 protein: CASSLLVGGVRVSNQPQHF
CDR3 DNA: TGTGCCAGCAGTTTATTGGTAGGGGGCGTGAGGGTTAGCAATCAGCCCCAGCATTTT

D gene: -
V gene: TRBV7-9
J gene: TRBJ1-3
clone size: once
CDR3 protein: CASSLVGGPEYF
CDR3 DNA: TGTGCCAGCAGCTTAGTCGGGGGCCCCGAATATTTT

D gene: TRBD1
V gene: TRBV12-3/TRBV12-4
J gene: TRBJ1-2
clone size: -
CDR3 protein: CASSPDRDPLGGGYTF
CDR3 DNA: TGTGCCAGCAGCCCCGACAGGGACCCACTTGGGGGTGGCTACACCTTC

D gene: -
V gene: TRBV15
J gene: TRBJ1-1
clone size: once
CDR3 protein: CATSRDEGDGTEAFF
CDR3 DNA: TGTGCCACCAGCAGAGATGAGGGGGACGGCACTGAAGCTTTCTTT

D gene: TRBD1
V gene: TRBV5-8
J gene: TRBJ1-2
clone size: few
CDR3 protein: CASSFDRAGYTF
CDR3 DNA: TGTGCCAGCAGCTTCGACAGGGCTGGCTACACCTTC

D gene: -
V gene: TRBV29-1
J gene: TRBJ1-2
clone size: many
CDR3 protein: CSVFPGQRGYTF
CDR3 DNA: TGCAGCGTTTTTCCGGGGCAGCGAGGCTACACCTTC

D gene: -
V gene: TRBV2
J gene: TRBJ2-7
clone size: -
CDR3 protein: CASLWGAQDEQYF
CDR3 DNA: TGTGCCAGCTTGTGGGGGGCGCAGGACGAGCAGTACTTC

D gene: -
V gene: TRBV12-3/TRBV12-4
J gene: TRBJ1-6
clone size: few
CDR3 protein: CASSLGAPLGSPLHF
CDR3 DNA: TGTGCCAGCAGTTTAGGTGCTCCATTGGGTTCACCCCTCCACTTT

D gene: -
V gene: TRBV5-1
J gene: TRBJ1-1
clone size: -
CDR3 protein: CASSFGTGNAEAFF
CDR3 DNA: TGCGCCAGCAGCTTTGGCACGGGGAACGCTGAAGCTTTCTTT

D gene: -
V gene: TRBV2
J gene: TRBJ2-7
clone size: many
CDR3 protein: CASSAGRGYEQYF
CDR3 DNA: TGTGCCAGCAGTGCGGGACGGGGCTACGAGCAGTACTTC

D gene: TRBD1
V gene: TRBV29-1
J gene: TRBJ1-2
clone size: -
CDR3 protein: CSSGQGYGYTF
CDR3 DNA: TGCAGCTCCGGACAGGGATATGGCTACACCTTC